The sequence of this TCR beta chain was determined in a study of T-cell memory formation after mild COVID-19. Background on the study: TCR clusters mostly belonged to single donors. Notes on the study in general: Pre-infection memory harbored some responding clones, suggesting cross-reactive memory joined. CD4+ contracting clones lay mainly in CM and EM, CD8+ ones in EMRA.

Each CDR3 protein is one row after TCRdb ran MiXCR on the 5' RACE reads. The repertoire holds around 110,000 distinct CDR3 sequences, with approximately 15% as singletons. This clonotype was detected only a few times. Its target is unknown. Germline V gives CDR1 MGHRA, CDR2 YSYEKL. The CDR3 spans 15 residues. V trimming: 1 base; J trimming: 4 bases; junction bases outside the gene matches: 6. The sequence came from a man aged 18 to 29 who had mild COVID-19 (a few samples of this study predate the infection). Cell type and time point are not known. The sequenced sample was PBMCs or a T cell subset sorted from them (not recorded which). V is TRBV4-1 and J is TRBJ1-1; 7 positions match TRBD1. The CDR3 reads CASSQGQGSGTEAFF. The CDR3 bases are TGCGCCAGCAGCCAAGGACAGGGATCGGGCACTGAAGCTTTCTTT.